This record covers a single T cell receptor (beta chain). Trimming removed 6 bases from V and 1 base from J, with 9 bases in between. This CDR3 is built from 14 residues. Germline V gene lookup returns CDR1 WSHSY and CDR2 SAAADI. This entry is derived from a study of T cell changes during pregnancy in multiple sclerosis. Clones were sequenced by immunoSEQ multiplex PCR, and TCRdb holds only the in-frame ones, with some missing. The sample lists some 60,000 clones, 75% to 95% occurring once. V and J are TRBV10-2 and TRBJ1-4; a possible D gene is TRBD1 (6 bases). Sequenced here: peripheral blood, sampled after pregnancy. This clonotype was sampled from a female donor in good health, enrolled as a control in a pregnancy study. CDR3 nucleotides: TGCGCCAGCAGATTGGACAGAACTAATGAAAAACTGTTTTTT. Encoded protein: CASRLDRTNEKLFF.